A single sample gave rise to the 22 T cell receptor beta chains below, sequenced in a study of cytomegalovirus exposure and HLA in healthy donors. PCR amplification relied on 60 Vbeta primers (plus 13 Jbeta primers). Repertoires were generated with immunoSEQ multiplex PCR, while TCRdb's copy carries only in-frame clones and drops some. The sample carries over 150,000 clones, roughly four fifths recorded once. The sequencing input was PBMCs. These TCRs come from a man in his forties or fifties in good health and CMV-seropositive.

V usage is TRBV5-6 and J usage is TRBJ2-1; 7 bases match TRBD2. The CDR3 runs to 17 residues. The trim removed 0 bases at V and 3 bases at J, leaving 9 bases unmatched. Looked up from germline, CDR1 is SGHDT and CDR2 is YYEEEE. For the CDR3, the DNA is TGTGCCAGCAGCTTGGCCCTGGCTAGCGGTTTCTACAATGAGCAGTTCTTC. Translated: CASSLALASGFYNEQFF.

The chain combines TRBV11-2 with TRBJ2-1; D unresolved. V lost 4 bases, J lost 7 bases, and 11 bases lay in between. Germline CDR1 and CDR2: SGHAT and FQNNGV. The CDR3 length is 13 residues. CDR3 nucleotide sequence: TGTGCCAGCAGCTCCTTTGGAGCTAATGAGCAGTTCTTC. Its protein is CASSSFGANEQFF.

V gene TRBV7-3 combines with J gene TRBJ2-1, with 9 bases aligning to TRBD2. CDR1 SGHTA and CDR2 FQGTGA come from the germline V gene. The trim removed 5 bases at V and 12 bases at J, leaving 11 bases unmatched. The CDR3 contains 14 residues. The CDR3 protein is CASSKEPGTSMQFF. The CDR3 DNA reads TGTGCCAGCAGCAAAGAGCCCGGGACTAGCATGCAGTTCTTC.

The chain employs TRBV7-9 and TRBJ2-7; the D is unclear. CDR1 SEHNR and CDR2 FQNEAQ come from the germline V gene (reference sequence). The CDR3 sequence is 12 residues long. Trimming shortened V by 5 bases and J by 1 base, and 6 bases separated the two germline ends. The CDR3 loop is CASSPPSYEQYF. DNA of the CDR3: TGTGCCAGCAGCCCTCCTTCCTACGAGCAGTACTTC.

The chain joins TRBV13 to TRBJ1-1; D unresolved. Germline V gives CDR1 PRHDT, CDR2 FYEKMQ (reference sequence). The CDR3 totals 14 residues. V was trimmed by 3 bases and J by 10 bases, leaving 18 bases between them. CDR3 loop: CASSLSLRPAGAFF. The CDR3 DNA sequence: TGTGCCAGCAGCTTGTCACTTAGGCCCGCGGGAGCTTTCTTT.

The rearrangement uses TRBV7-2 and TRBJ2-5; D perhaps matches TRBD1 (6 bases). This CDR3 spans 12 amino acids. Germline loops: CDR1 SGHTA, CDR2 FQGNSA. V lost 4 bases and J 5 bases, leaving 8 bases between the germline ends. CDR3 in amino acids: CASSYRAETQYF. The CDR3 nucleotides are TGTGCCAGCAGCTACAGGGCCGAGACCCAGTACTTC.

The DNA for the CDR3 is TGTGCCATCAGTACCGAAGGGGGTATGAACACTGAAGCTTTCTTT. It specifies CAISTEGGMNTEAFF. The chain couples TRBV10-3 to TRBJ1-1; tentative D call: TRBD1 (6 bases). The CDR3 has 15 amino acids. Trimming removed 5 bases from V and 0 bases from J, with 13 bases in between. The germline V gene encodes CDR1 ENHRY and CDR2 SYGVKD.

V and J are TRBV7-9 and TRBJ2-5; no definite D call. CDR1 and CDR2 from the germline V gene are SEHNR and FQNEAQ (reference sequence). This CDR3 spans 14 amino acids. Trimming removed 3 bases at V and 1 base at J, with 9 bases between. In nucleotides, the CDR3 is TGTGCCAGCAGCTTTTTATCAGGCCAAGAGACCCAGTACTTC. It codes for CASSFLSGQETQYF.

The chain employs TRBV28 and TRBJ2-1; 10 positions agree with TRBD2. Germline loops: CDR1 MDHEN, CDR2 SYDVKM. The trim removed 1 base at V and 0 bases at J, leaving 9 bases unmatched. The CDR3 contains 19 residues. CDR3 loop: CASSLLASGGTSSYNEQFF. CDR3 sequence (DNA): TGTGCCAGCAGTTTATTAGCTAGCGGGGGTACGAGCTCCTACAATGAGCAGTTCTTC.

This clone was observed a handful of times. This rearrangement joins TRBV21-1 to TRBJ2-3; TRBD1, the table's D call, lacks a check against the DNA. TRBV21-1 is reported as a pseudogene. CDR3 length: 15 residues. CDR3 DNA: TGTGCCAGCAGCAGCCTAGGGGCTAGCACAGATACGCAGTATTTT. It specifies CASSSLGASTDTQYF.

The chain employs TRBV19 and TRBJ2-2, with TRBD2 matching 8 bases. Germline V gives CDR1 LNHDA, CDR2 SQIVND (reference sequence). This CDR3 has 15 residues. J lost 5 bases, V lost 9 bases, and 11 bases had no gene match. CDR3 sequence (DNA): TGTGCCAGCAAAGATCAGGAGCGGGGGACCGGGGAGCTGTTTTTT. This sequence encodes CASKDQERGTGELFF.

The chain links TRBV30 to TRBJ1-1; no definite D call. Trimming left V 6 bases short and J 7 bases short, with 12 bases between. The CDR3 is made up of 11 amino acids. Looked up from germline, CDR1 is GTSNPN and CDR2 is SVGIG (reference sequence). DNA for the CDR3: TGTGCCTGTTTGCGGGAGTTTGAAGCTTTCTTT. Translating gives CACLREFEAFF.

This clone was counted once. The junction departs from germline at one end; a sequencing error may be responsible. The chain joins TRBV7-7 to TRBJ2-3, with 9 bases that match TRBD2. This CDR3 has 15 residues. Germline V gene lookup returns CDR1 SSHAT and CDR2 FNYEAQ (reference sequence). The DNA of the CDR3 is TGTGCTAGCAGCCCATTAGCGGGAGGCACAGATACGCAGTATTTT. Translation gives CASSPLAGGTDTQYF.

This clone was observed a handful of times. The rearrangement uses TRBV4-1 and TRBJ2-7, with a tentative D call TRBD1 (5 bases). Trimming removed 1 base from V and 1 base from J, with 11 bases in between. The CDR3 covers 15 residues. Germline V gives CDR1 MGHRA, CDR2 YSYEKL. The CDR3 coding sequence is TGCGCCAGCAGCCAAGTCGATGGGGCATCCTACGAGCAGTACTTC. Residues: CASSQVDGASYEQYF.

This chain's CDR3 is CASSFAGGISYDEQYF. DNA for the CDR3: TGTGCCAGCAGCTTTGCGGGAGGGATCTCCTACGACGAGCAGTACTTC. The chain employs TRBV11-2 and TRBJ2-7; 9 bases line up with TRBD2. With 3 bases clipped from V and 5 bases from J, the junction kept 11 bases outside the gene matches. Per the germline V gene, CDR1 is SGHAT and CDR2 is FQNNGV. The CDR3 length is 16 residues.

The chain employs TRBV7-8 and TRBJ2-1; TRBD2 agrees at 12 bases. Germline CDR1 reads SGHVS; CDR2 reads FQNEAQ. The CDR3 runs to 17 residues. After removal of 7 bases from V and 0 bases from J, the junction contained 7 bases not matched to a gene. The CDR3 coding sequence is TGTGCCAGCAAGGGGACTAGCGGGTTGAGCTCCTACAATGAGCAGTTCTTC. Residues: CASKGTSGLSSYNEQFF.

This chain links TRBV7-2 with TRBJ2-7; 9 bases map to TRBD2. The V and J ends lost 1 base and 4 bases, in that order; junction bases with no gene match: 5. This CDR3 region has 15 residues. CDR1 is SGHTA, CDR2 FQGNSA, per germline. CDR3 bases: TGTGCCAGCAGCTTAGTAGCGGGAGAGCTATACGAGCAGTACTTC. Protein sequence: CASSLVAGELYEQYF.

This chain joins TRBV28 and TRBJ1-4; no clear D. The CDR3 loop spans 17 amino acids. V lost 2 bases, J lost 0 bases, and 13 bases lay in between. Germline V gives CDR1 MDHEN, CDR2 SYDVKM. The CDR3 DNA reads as TGTGCCAGCAGTTTAATCGCAGATCCTGCAACTAATGAAAAACTGTTTTTT. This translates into CASSLIADPATNEKLFF.

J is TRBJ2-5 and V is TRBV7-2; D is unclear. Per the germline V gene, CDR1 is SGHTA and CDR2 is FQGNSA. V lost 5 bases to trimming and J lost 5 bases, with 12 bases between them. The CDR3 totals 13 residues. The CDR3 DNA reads TGTGCCAGCAGCCTTGCTGGGCCGGAGACCCAGTACTTC. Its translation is CASSLAGPETQYF.

The CDR3 loop reads CASSSGVSSYNEQFF. In DNA form, the CDR3 reads TGTGCCAGTAGTAGCGGGGTTAGCTCCTACAATGAGCAGTTCTTC. The J gene is TRBJ2-1, the V gene TRBV19; D perhaps matches TRBD2 (6 bases). The CDR3 extends over 15 amino acids. V was clipped by 4 bases and J by 0 bases, with 10 bases between them. Germline CDR1 LNHDA, CDR2 SQIVND (reference sequence).

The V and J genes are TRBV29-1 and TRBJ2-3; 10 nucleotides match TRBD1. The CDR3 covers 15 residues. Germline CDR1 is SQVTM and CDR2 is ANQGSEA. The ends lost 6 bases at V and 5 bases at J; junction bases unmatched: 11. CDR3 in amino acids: CSVGQGIPWGDTQYF. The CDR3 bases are TGCAGCGTGGGACAGGGGATTCCCTGGGGAGATACGCAGTATTTT.

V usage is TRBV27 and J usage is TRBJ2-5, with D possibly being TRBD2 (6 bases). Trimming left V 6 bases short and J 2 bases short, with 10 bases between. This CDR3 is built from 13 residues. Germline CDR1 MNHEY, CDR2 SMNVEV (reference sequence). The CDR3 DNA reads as TGTGCCAGCAGGGTTAGCGGACAAGAGACCCAGTACTTC. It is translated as CASRVSGQETQYF.